This passage covers 21 T cell receptor beta chains from one sample sequenced in a study of T cell responses to AZD1222 COVID-19 vaccine. Some clones are missing from TCRdb's copy, which holds only in-frame ones; the method was immunoSEQ multiplex PCR. The sample records 95,000 to 150,000 clones, roughly 88% being singletons. Sequenced material: peripheral blood, taken on day 0 of AZD1222 vaccination. The source is an adult in good health.

The rearrangement joins TRBV11-2 to TRBJ2-5; tentatively, D is TRBD1 or TRBD2 (7 bases each). CDR1 and CDR2 (germline): SGHAT, FQNNGV. This CDR3 comprises 14 residues. V was pared by 3 bases and J by 4 bases, with 12 bases between. Written as DNA, the CDR3 is TGTGCCAGCAGCTTGACAGGGAGGGGAGAGACCCAGTACTTC. It yields the protein CASSLTGRGETQYF.

By share, this clone counts as medium-sized. The J gene is TRBJ1-5, the V gene TRBV2; 7 bases map to TRBD1. With 1 base clipped from V and 6 bases from J, the junction kept 6 bases outside the gene matches. The germline CDR1 and CDR2 sequences are SNHLY and FYNNEI. The CDR3 spans 15 residues. CDR3 sequence: CASSEDRTGTQPQHF. CDR3 DNA: TGTGCCAGCAGTGAAGATCGGACAGGCACTCAGCCCCAGCATTTT.

The chain recombines TRBV7-2 with TRBJ1-3; TRBD1 matches 8 bases. CDR1 and CDR2 from the germline V gene are SGHTA and FQGNSA. The CDR3 runs 19 residues. J gave up 0 bases and V 3 bases, and 13 bases lay outside the gene matches. The CDR3 DNA reads TGTGCCAGCAGCTTCGTCCCGGGACAGGTACTCGGCTCTGGAAACACCATATATTTT. It encodes CASSFVPGQVLGSGNTIYF.

The genes are TRBV28 and TRBJ2-1; D possibly corresponds to TRBD1 (6 bases). Germline V lookup: CDR1 MDHEN, CDR2 SYDVKM. V was trimmed by 2 bases and J by 5 bases, leaving 13 bases between them. The CDR3 runs 15 residues. CDR3 DNA sequence: TGTGCCAGCAGTTTAAAAGGGCAGGGGAACAATGAGCAGTTCTTC. Its translation is CASSLKGQGNNEQFF.

This clone appeared once. This rearrangement joins TRBV5-1 to TRBJ2-7; 8 positions agree with TRBD1. Per the germline V gene, CDR1 is SGHRS and CDR2 is YFSETQ. The CDR3 covers 14 residues. V shed 6 bases and J 7 bases; nucleotides not matched to a gene: 12. The CDR3: CASMRAGGAEEQYF. The CDR3 DNA reads TGCGCCAGCATGCGGGCAGGGGGCGCGGAAGAGCAGTACTTC.

The genes are TRBV5-6 and TRBJ2-2; the D is unclear. CDR1 and CDR2 (germline): SGHDT, YYEEEE. The length of the CDR3 is 13 residues. V was cut by 0 bases and J by 7 bases, with 7 bases left in between. CDR3 DNA: TGTGCCAGCAGCTTGGACTGGGGCGGGGAGCTGTTTTTT. It encodes CASSLDWGGELFF.

V is TRBV6-5 and J is TRBJ1-1, with D unclear. Trimming took 2 bases from V and 5 from J, leaving 15 bases between them. The germline V gene has CDR1 MNHEY and CDR2 SVGAGI. The length of the CDR3 is 15 residues. The CDR3 sequence is CASSYGARVMTEAFF. As DNA, the CDR3 is TGTGCCAGCAGTTACGGTGCTAGGGTTATGACTGAAGCTTTCTTT.

Concerning this clone: A much larger clone lies one base from this, so it may be a read error. The chain employs TRBV12-3 or TRBV12-4 and TRBJ2-2; D ambiguous. This CDR3 comprises 11 residues. V was pared by 6 bases and J by 4 bases, with 3 bases between. The CDR3 region is CASRRTGELFF. CDR3 sequence (DNA): TGTGCCAGCAGACGCACCGGGGAGCTGTTTTTT.

In this sample, this clone turned up a few times. The chain links TRBV15 to TRBJ2-7; 9 bases match TRBD1. The CDR3 has 14 amino acids. With 5 bases clipped from V and 5 bases from J, the junction kept 7 bases outside the gene matches. Germline-derived CDR1 and CDR2 are LNHNV and YYDKDF (reference sequence). The CDR3 DNA reads TGTGCCACCAGCGAGGACAGGGGTGTCCACGAGCAGTACTTC. Amino acid sequence: CATSEDRGVHEQYF.

This chain connects TRBV10-3 to TRBJ2-3, with D possibly TRBD1 on 6 matching bases. Trimming took 4 bases from V and 4 from J, leaving 15 bases between them. The CDR3 is 15 residues long. Germline V gene data show CDR1 as ENHRY and CDR2 as SYGVKD. The CDR3 spells CAISVEGVRADTQYF. CDR3 in DNA: TGTGCCATCAGTGTTGAGGGGGTAAGAGCAGATACGCAGTATTTT.

This clone was detected ten times or more. The chain joins TRBV27 to TRBJ1-1; D is unresolved. V was cut by 4 bases and J by 11 bases, with 11 bases left in between. The CDR3 consists of 11 residues. CDR1 is MNHEY and CDR2 is SMNVEV in the germline V gene (reference sequence). This chain's CDR3 is CASSSGRRAFF. The CDR3 DNA is TGTGCCAGCAGTTCGGGCCGCAGGGCTTTCTTT.

The V call is TRBV7-9, the J call TRBJ1-1, with 7 bases aligning to TRBD1. This CDR3 contains 15 residues. Trimming at V came to 8 bases and at J to 0 bases, leaving 9 bases not matched to a gene. The V gene's germline CDR1 is SEHNR and CDR2 FQNEAQ (reference sequence). This CDR3 is CASQEGQFMNTEAFF. DNA for the CDR3: TGTGCCAGCCAAGAGGGACAGTTCATGAACACTGAAGCTTTCTTT.

This clone was recorded once. Additional DNA sequences in this sample encode the identical CDR3. This rearrangement joins TRBV28 to TRBJ1-1; tentatively, D is TRBD1 (5 bases). Germline lookup yields CDR1 MDHEN and CDR2 SYDVKM. The CDR3 runs 13 residues. V was shortened by 5 bases and J by 1 base, with 8 bases between the two germline ends. The CDR3 spells CASSSGQNTEAFF. As DNA, the CDR3 is TGTGCCAGCAGTAGCGGACAGAACACTGAAGCTTTCTTT.

Only one count was recorded for this clone. The chain has TRBV7-2 and TRBJ2-3; unclear D gene. The CDR3 is made up of 14 amino acids. Per the germline V gene, CDR1 is SGHTA and CDR2 is FQGNSA. The ends were cut back, 8 bases at V and 5 bases at J, with 17 bases in the middle. The CDR3, as DNA: TGTGCCAGCCGGCAGTTTTTTTCTGGAGATACGCAGTATTTT. Residues: CASRQFFSGDTQYF.

This chain connects TRBV24-1 to TRBJ1-2; TRBD1 agrees at 11 bases. The V and J ends lost 4 bases and 4 bases, in that order; junction bases with no gene match: 4. This CDR3 spans 15 amino acids. Germline lookup yields CDR1 KGHDR and CDR2 SFDVKD. The CDR3 nucleotides read TGTGCCACCAGTGAGGGGGACAGGGGGTCCTATGGCTACACCTTC. Translated: CATSEGDRGSYGYTF.

The sample holds a few counts of this clone. The rearrangement uses TRBV19 and TRBJ1-5, with D possibly TRBD1 on 5 matching bases. Trimming left V 6 bases short and J 9 bases short, with 12 bases between. The CDR3 contains 12 residues. The germline gives CDR1 LNHDA, CDR2 SQIVND (reference sequence). CDR3 in amino acids: CASRDSEGPQHF. The CDR3 DNA reads TGTGCCAGTAGAGACAGCGAGGGGCCCCAGCATTTT.

The J gene is TRBJ1-1, the V gene TRBV28; D gene unclear. CDR1 MDHEN and CDR2 SYDVKM come from the germline V gene. This CDR3 contains 13 residues. Trimming removed 9 bases at V and 0 bases at J, with 11 bases between. The CDR3 is CASSGSLNTEAFF. CDR3 coding DNA: TGTGCCAGTTCGGGCAGCTTGAACACTGAAGCTTTCTTT.

This chain joins TRBV7-2 and TRBJ1-1, with D uncertain. Germline V CDR1 and CDR2: SGHTA, FQGNSA. The CDR3 covers 13 residues. The V end lost 5 bases, the J end lost 6 bases, and 13 bases lay between the germline ends. CDR3 sequence: CASSLSGYSEAFF. The CDR3 bases are TGTGCCAGCAGCCTCTCAGGTTATTCTGAAGCTTTCTTT.

J is TRBJ2-1 and V is TRBV19, with a tentative D call TRBD2 (5 bases). With 3 bases removed from V and 0 bases from J, the gap between germline ends came to 9 bases. CDR1 LNHDA and CDR2 SQIVND come from the germline V gene (reference sequence). The CDR3 extends over 15 amino acids. The CDR3 protein is CASSISTSSYNEQFF. In DNA form, the CDR3 reads TGTGCCAGTAGTATCTCAACTAGCTCCTACAATGAGCAGTTCTTC.

The chain links TRBV25-1 to TRBJ2-7, with D possibly TRBD2 on 6 matching bases. V lost 6 bases to trimming and J lost 0 bases, with 15 bases between them. Germline assignment: CDR1 MGHDK and CDR2 SYGVNS. The CDR3 length is 15 residues. The CDR3: CASSLGDLASYEQYF. The CDR3 DNA follows: TGTGCCAGCAGCCTCGGGGACTTAGCCTCCTACGAGCAGTACTTC.

The rearrangement links TRBV5-1 to TRBJ2-7; 10 bases are a match to TRBD1. The CDR3 totals 15 residues. V gave up 3 bases and J gave up 5 bases; unmatched junction bases: 8. Germline V gene lookup returns CDR1 SGHRS and CDR2 YFSETQ. This CDR3 is CASSWTGQGMDEQYF. The CDR3 DNA is TGCGCCAGCAGCTGGACGGGACAGGGGATGGACGAGCAGTACTTC.